This TCR beta chain stems from a study of T cell changes during pregnancy in multiple sclerosis. The table came from immunoSEQ multiplex PCR; TCRdb's copy has only in-frame clones and leaves some out. The data hold about 68,000 clones, with around 92% observed a single time. The CDR3 runs 15 residues. Germline V gene data show CDR1 as SGHNT and CDR2 as YENEEA. The V and J ends lost 5 bases and 4 bases, in that order; junction bases with no gene match: 4. The sequencing used peripheral blood, collected in the second trimester of pregnancy. The chain links TRBV11-3 to TRBJ2-1; 11 bases map to TRBD2. The source is a female donor in good health, enrolled as a control in a pregnancy study. CDR3 region: CASSRTSGSYNEQFF. DNA of the CDR3: TGTGCCAGCAGCCGAACTAGCGGGAGTTACAATGAGCAGTTCTTC.